These T cell receptor beta chains were read from a single sample in a study of blood T cell repertoires in COVID-19. TCRdb's copy holds only in-frame clones and misses some; the assay was immunoSEQ multiplex PCR. The profile shows fewer than 250,000 clones, 92% of them singletons. Sequenced input: peripheral blood. The receptor set was obtained from a man between 60 and 75 years old with COVID-19, enrolled during active disease. Each CDR3 is given with its conserved first and last residue. D genes are given only for firm matches. The listing skips clone size in some rows; elsewhere it reads once, few, many or a size class.

clone size | D gene | J gene | V gene | CDR3 DNA | CDR3 protein
. | TRBD2 | TRBJ2-3 | TRBV5-1 | TGCGCCAGCAGCCTAGGACTAGCGGGGGGGATTAGCACAGATACGCAGTATTTT | CASSLGLAGGISTDTQYF
few | TRBD2 | TRBJ2-7 | TRBV28 | TGTGCCAGCAGCCGCCCCAAACTTAGCGGGAACGAGCAGTACTTC | CASSRPKLSGNEQYF
. | . | TRBJ1-2 | TRBV21-1 | TGTGCCAGCAGCTTCCGACAGGAACTTAACTATGGCTACACCTTC | CASSFRQELNYGYTF
. | TRBD1 | TRBJ1-6 | TRBV5-1 | TGCGCCAGCAGCTATGACAGGGTCAATTCACCCCTCCACTTT | CASSYDRVNSPLHF
once | TRBD2 | TRBJ2-2 | TRBV7-8 | TGTGCCAGCAGCTTACGCAAAACTAGCGGCGCGAACACCGGGGAGCTGTTTTTT | CASSLRKTSGANTGELFF
once | . | TRBJ1-2 | TRBV3-1/TRBV3-2 | TGTGCCAGCAGCCAAGGACCCACCTCAGGAGGCTACACCTTC | CASSQGPTSGGYTF
. | . | TRBJ2-5 | TRBV19 | TGTGCCAGTAGTATCATGGGGCGGGAGACCCAGTACTTC | CASSIMGRETQYF
. | TRBD1 | TRBJ2-7 | TRBV4-3 | TGCGCCAGCAGCCAAGATCATGGGACAGGGCACGAGCAGTACTTC | CASSQDHGTGHEQYF
. | TRBD2 | TRBJ2-1 | TRBV25-1 | TGTGCCAGCACCACAGCGGGAGTGGGCAATGAGCAGTTCTTC | CASTTAGVGNEQFF
once | . | TRBJ1-5 | TRBV18 | TGTGCCAGCTCACCACGAGTGCAGGGTGGAGATCAGCCCCAGCATTTT | CASSPRVQGGDQPQHF
. | . | TRBJ2-5 | TRBV27 | TGTGCCAGCAGTTTTCTGTCCCGGCGGGAGACCCAGTACTTC | CASSFLSRRETQYF
. | TRBD2 | TRBJ2-1 | TRBV7-2 | TGTGCCAGCAGCTTGAAAGGCGGGAGTTCGGTTACCTACAATGAGCAGTTCTTC | CASSLKGGSSVTYNEQFF
. | TRBD1 | TRBJ2-6 | TRBV5-5 | TGTGCCAGCAGCATAGCCGGGACAGGGGCTTCCTCTGGGGCCAACGTCCTGACTTTC | CASSIAGTGASSGANVLTF
. | TRBD2 | TRBJ2-1 | TRBV6-5 | TGTGCGTCACGGCTAGCGGGGAATCCTGGGGATGAGCAGTTCTTC | CASRLAGNPGDEQFF
. | . | TRBJ2-3 | TRBV5-1 | TGCGCCAGCATGGCGGCTAGCACAGATACGCAGTATTTT | CASMAASTDTQYF
. | TRBD1 | TRBJ2-5 | TRBV19 | TGTGCCAGTAGTCCGGACAGGACCCAGGAGACCCAGTACTTC | CASSPDRTQETQYF
. | . | TRBJ1-2 | TRBV7-8 | TGTGCCAGCAGCTTTGGGGAGGAGGGCTACACCTTC | CASSFGEEGYTF
once | . | TRBJ2-7 | TRBV3-1/TRBV3-2 | TGTGCCAGCAGCTATAGCGGCTCCTACGAGCAGTACTTC | CASSYSGSYEQYF
. | . | TRBJ1-2 | TRBV9 | TGTGCCAGCAGCCCGACCGGGCAGGCGACGCCGGGGTACACCTTC | CASSPTGQATPGYTF
. | . | TRBJ1-4 | TRBV9 | TGTGCCAGCAGCCCCCACTCCGCAACTAATGAAAAACTGTTTTTT | CASSPHSATNEKLFF
few | TRBD2 | TRBJ2-1 | TRBV24-1 | TGTGCCACCAGTCCCGGGACTAGCGGGAGGGCCTTGGACAATGAGCAGTTCTTC | CATSPGTSGRALDNEQFF
. | TRBD1 | TRBJ2-7 | TRBV18 | TGTGCCAGCTCACCCCTCGGACAGGTCGGCGAGCAGTACTTC | CASSPLGQVGEQYF
. | . | TRBJ2-1 | TRBV19 | TGTGCCAGTAGGGCGAGGGGGACATCCTACAATGAGCAGTTCTTC | CASRARGTSYNEQFF